This T cell receptor beta chain appears in the sequencing data of a study of T cell responses to AZD1222 COVID-19 vaccine (dated by TCRdb to the early 2020s). About the full investigation: AZD1222 recipients given second doses at about 4 weeks or at about 12 weeks were pooled, since spike-specific TCR depth and breadth were not found to differ between the two schedules. Enrollment into the trials was organized by age into subgroups of 18-55, 56-69 and 70-plus years, and those subgroups contained roughly 140, 27 and 60 TCR-sequenced participants, respectively. A total of approximately 250 trial participants underwent TCR sequencing, of whom 200 to 220 had received two doses of AZD1222 and some 26 had received two doses of the MenACWY control vaccine. The research as a whole found: In the small 56-69-year group, the increase in depth fell short of significance, most likely because of low power. Participants were mostly white British, with more females than males. The authors suggested clonal diversity may have been underestimated. CD4 TCRs associated with the vaccine covered the entire spike protein, and the dominant responses were in regions 160-218 and 743-854. After two AZD1222 doses, both the breadth and the depth of spike-specific TCRs were significantly higher than at day 0 and than in MenACWY recipients. Because no day 14 peak-response samples were available, the repertoires could be characterized only after the peak T cell response. Only five to seven AZD1222 recipients were SARS-CoV-2 seropositive at baseline, limiting conclusions about previously exposed vaccinees. Reportedly, almost half of the unique spike-specific TCRs recognized epitopes lying outside the regions that are mutated in the B.1.351 and B.1.1.7 variants.

Turning to this clone: Its antigen has not been determined. The sample holds no much larger clone one base away, and base qualities are not on file.

The CDR3 covers 14 residues, taking in both the cysteine and the phenylalanine. Just CDR3 DNA is preserved here, 42 bases in frame from base 1. Via the germline V gene, CDR1 is SQVTM and CDR2 ANQGSEA. Clipping removes 4 bases from V and 7 bases from J, with 8 as the unmatched junction base count. This specimen's time point label, per the study, means: baseline before first vaccination. Vaccinee samples came from UK trials COV001 and COV002, including a single-blind randomized controlled phase 2/3 trial of AZD1222 (ChAdOx1 nCoV-19) in healthy adults. For TCRbeta chain sequencing, PBMC samples were collected from trial participants at day 0 and at day 28 after the second dose. The CDR3 regions of human TCRbeta chains were subjected to immunosequencing. In the paper's pipeline: TCRs in the repertoires were matched against a reference library of SARS-CoV-2-specific TCRs that had been generated with the MIRA antigen-specificity platform. Breadth was defined as the fraction of unique TCRs that were SARS-CoV-2-associated. Depth was defined as the fraction of total T cells that were SARS-CoV-2-associated. Using the MIRA data, each spike-specific TCR was mapped to the spike region that the TCR reacts to and placed in a CD4 or CD8 class. Log10-transformed breadth and depth values were compared by one-way ANOVA with Sidak's multiple comparisons tests. This is the immuneACCESS table as TCRdb keeps it, with only in-frame sequences that have V and J called. A part of the clones is gone; compared with another copy, unresolved V genes explain less than half, and the rest is unexplained. The DNA gave D and trimming, while V, J and clone size come from that table. The table for this sample lists roughly 160,000 clones; about 88% of them were counted only once. Around 5.5% of the sample rests with the top ten.

This clonotype was sampled from an adult in good health. The specimen was peripheral blood, collected on day 0 of AZD1222 vaccination. The chain joins TRBV29-1 to TRBJ1-1; 11 junctional bases match TRBD1. The nucleotides are TGCAGCGTTGTAAGAGGGACAGGGGGGGGTGAAGCTTTCTTT. It is translated as CSVVRGTGGGEAFF.